Shown below are 10 T cell receptor beta chains from a single sample sequenced in a study of regulatory T cells in long-lasting Graves disease. Relying on iRepertoire HTBI primers and Arm-PCR of CDR3 regions, the team built TCR beta libraries. Via MiXCR, TCRdb re-called the multiplex PCR reads, giving one row per CDR3 protein. Of some 250,000 distinct CDR3 sequences in the sample, 15% to 20% are singletons; the top ten hold less than 25%. The sample's time point: newly diagnosed GD, antithyroid drugs for less than 3 months. Researchers made the TCR library from RNA that was extracted from PBMCs. The specimen was peripheral blood mononuclear cells (PBMCs), collected at new diagnosis, from a patient treated with antithyroid drugs. The receptors stem from a female donor with Graves disease.

This chain links TRBV29-1 with TRBJ2-5, with D perhaps TRBD2 (6 bases). V lost 6 bases and J 1 base, leaving 9 bases between the germline ends. Germline V gene sequence: CDR1 SQVTM, CDR2 ANQGSEA. The CDR3 has 12 amino acids. DNA of the CDR3: TGCAGCGTACCGGGACTCCAAGAGACCCAGTACTTC. It encodes CSVPGLQETQYF.

On this clonotype itself: A much more abundant neighbour one base away suggests this may be a read error. The chain carries TRBV6-2 or TRBV6-3 and TRBJ2-5; D not resolved. Germline loops: CDR1 MNHEY, CDR2 SVGEGT. The CDR3 has 14 amino acids. CDR3 bases: TGTGCCGGCAGTGAAAGGCACAGCCAAGAGACCCAGTACTTC. Its protein is CAGSERHSQETQYF.

The chain uses TRBV19 and TRBJ2-5; a weak D match, TRBD2 (5 bases). V lost 1 base to trimming and J lost 3 bases, with 6 bases between them. The germline V gene encodes CDR1 LNHDA and CDR2 SQIVND (reference sequence). The CDR3 sequence is 13 residues long. CDR3 DNA sequence: TGTGCCAGTAGTATAGCCGGGGAAGAGACCCAGTACTTC. This encodes CASSIAGEETQYF.

The table lists this clonotype with a few counts. The genes are TRBV10-3 and TRBJ1-2; TRBD1 is a possible D gene (5 bases). With 8 bases removed from V and 8 bases from J, the gap between germline ends came to 15 bases. CDR1 is ENHRY and CDR2 is SYGVKD in the germline V gene. The CDR3 sequence is 12 residues long. The CDR3 protein is CAIQIGGDGYTF. For the CDR3, the DNA is TGTGCCATCCAAATCGGGGGTGACGGCTACACCTTC.

This clonotype was seen repeatedly, ten times or more. The CDR3 DNA reads as TGCAGTGCTAGAAGGGGGGGGTCCGGAAACACCATATATTTT. Protein sequence: CSARRGGSGNTIYF. The chain is built from TRBV20-1 and TRBJ1-3, with D perhaps TRBD1 (6 bases). The CDR3 consists of 14 residues. V was clipped by 2 bases and J by 4 bases, with 12 bases between them. Germline assignment: CDR1 DFQATT and CDR2 SNEGSKA (reference sequence).

This clonotype was observed many times. V and J are TRBV29-1 and TRBJ1-5; 8 nucleotides line up with TRBD1. Looked up from germline, CDR1 is SQVTM and CDR2 is ANQGSEA. CDR3 length: 17 amino acids. V dropped 0 bases and J dropped 2; count of bases not matched to a gene: 9. DNA for the CDR3: TGCAGCGTTGAAGAGGCGGCCAGGGGGCAGGGCAATCAGCCCCAGCATTTT. Translated: CSVEEAARGQGNQPQHF. Complete variable domain (other parts from reference TRBV29-1 and TRBJ1-5): SAVISQKPSRDICQRGTSLTIQCQVDSQVTMMFWYRQQPGQSLTLIATANQGSEATYESGFVIDKFPISRPNLTFSTLTVSNMSPEDSSIYLCSVEEAARGQGNQPQHFGDGTRLSIL.

This clonotype was observed many times. This chain uses TRBV19 with TRBJ2-1; tentative D call: TRBD2 (6 bases). The CDR3 is made up of 14 amino acids. Trimming removed 5 bases at V and 3 bases at J, with 11 bases between. Germline V gene lookup returns CDR1 LNHDA and CDR2 SQIVND (reference sequence). The DNA for the CDR3 is TGTGCCAGTAGTCACGCTAGCGACTACAATGAGCAGTTCTTC. Protein sequence: CASSHASDYNEQFF.

This clonotype was observed a handful of times. This chain connects TRBV14 to TRBJ2-7; the D gene is possibly TRBD2 (6 bases). Trimming pared 4 bases from V and 7 bases from J, leaving 17 bases between. The CDR3 runs 14 residues. Germline V gives CDR1 SGHDN, CDR2 FVKESK. CDR3 sequence reads: CASSPQTGRTEQYF. The CDR3 DNA reads TGTGCCAGCAGCCCCCAGACCGGGAGAACGGAGCAGTACTTC. Together with reference TRBV14 and TRBJ2-7, the CDR3 gives the full variable domain: EAGVTQFPSHSVIEKGQTVTLRCDPISGHDNLYWYRRVMGKEIKFLLHFVKESKQDESGMPNNRFLAERTGGTYSTLKVQPAELEDSGVYFCASSPQTGRTEQYFGPGTRLTVT.

The sample holds a few counts of this clonotype. At one of its ends the junction is not consistent with the germline gene, which may arise from a read error. This sequence joins TRBV20-1 and TRBJ2-1; possibly TRBD1 or TRBD2 for D (6 bases each). The CDR3 loop spans 13 amino acids. Germline V gene data show CDR1 as DFQATT and CDR2 as SNEGSKA (reference sequence). CDR3 sequence reads: CSAIGGSYNEQLF. CDR3 coding DNA: TGCAGTGCCATCGGGGGCTCCTACAATGAGCAGCTCTTC.

This clonotype has at least ten counts. This chain links TRBV6-1 with TRBJ2-1, with 10 nucleotides matching TRBD2. The CDR3 is 14 amino acids. After removal of 7 bases from V and 14 bases from J, the junction contained 14 bases not matched to a gene. The germline V gene encodes CDR1 MNHNS and CDR2 SASEGT. CDR3 residues: CASNVGLAGADEFF. For the CDR3, the DNA is TGTGCCAGCAATGTGGGGCTAGCGGGAGCCGATGAGTTCTTC.